Sequencing of this T cell receptor (beta chain) was carried out in a study of response to subunit inactivated influenza vaccine. The V end lost 7 bases, the J end lost 1 base, and 9 bases lay between the germline ends. Germline lookup yields CDR1 SQVTM and CDR2 ANQGSEA. There are 12 residues in the CDR3. This clonotype was seen repeatedly, ten times or more. Its specificity is not known. TCRdb redid the calling of the RT-PCR reads with MiXCR, one entry per CDR3 protein. The table has about 480,000 distinct CDR3 sequences, roughly 13% seen once. The study's findings and limits: The authors offered the suggestion that each seasonal influenza vaccination recruits few new T cells.

This clonotype originated in a man aged 45-60 years who received an inactivated influenza vaccine. The chain couples TRBV29-1 to TRBJ2-3; no definite D call. Sequenced here: PBMCs from blood, sampled roughly 48 days after vaccination. The CDR3 sequence is CSASPRTDTQYF. The DNA of the CDR3 is TGCAGCGCCTCCCCCCGCACAGATACGCAGTATTTT.